The entry below describes one T cell receptor (beta chain). In the authors' methods: Estimated nucleated cell counts came from reference gene primer amplification. This table comes from immunoSEQ multiplex PCR, and its TCRdb copy is limited to in-frame clones, with some not included. The V and J calls and clone size are taken from that table; D and trimming were inferred from the DNA. Of approximately 160,000 clones listed, about three quarters are singletons. The J segment lost 6 bases and the V segment lost 7 bases, leaving 3 bases of the junction unmatched. This CDR3 is built from 12 residues. CDR1 and CDR2 (germline): MGHDK, SYGVNS. This sample stems from a study of blood T cell repertoires in COVID-19. Background on the study: Acute and convalescent COVID-19 samples came from the United States, Italy and Spain. Sample material is recorded as cDNA or gDNA derived from T cells, B-cell-depleted T cells, or PBMCs.

This chain joins TRBV25-1 and TRBJ2-1, with TRBD1 matching over 7 bases. This receptor was obtained from a man in his 70s with acute or convalescent COVID-19. Sequencing was done on a sample of peripheral blood. For the CDR3, the DNA is TGTGCCAGCATTGGACAGGCCAATGAGCAGTTCTTC. This gives the protein CASIGQANEQFF. The whole variable domain, filled in from reference TRBV25-1 and TRBJ2-1, reads EADIYQTPRYLVIGTGKKITLECSQTMGHDKMYWYQQDPGMELHLIHYSYGVNSTEKGDLSSESTVSRIRTEHFPLTLESARPSHTSQYLCASIGQANEQFFGPGTRLTVL.